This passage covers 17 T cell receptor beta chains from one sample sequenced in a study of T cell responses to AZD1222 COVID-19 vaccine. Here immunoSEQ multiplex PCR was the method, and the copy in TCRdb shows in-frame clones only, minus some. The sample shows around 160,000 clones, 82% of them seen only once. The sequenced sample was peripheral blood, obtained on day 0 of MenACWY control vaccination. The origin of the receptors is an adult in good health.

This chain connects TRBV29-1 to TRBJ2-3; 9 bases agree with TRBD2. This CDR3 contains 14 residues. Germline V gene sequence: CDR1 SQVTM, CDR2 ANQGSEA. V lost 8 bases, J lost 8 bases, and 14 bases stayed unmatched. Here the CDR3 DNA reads TGCAGCACGCTAAGCGGGGGGAGTTTGGGTACGCAGTATTTT. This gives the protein CSTLSGGSLGTQYF.

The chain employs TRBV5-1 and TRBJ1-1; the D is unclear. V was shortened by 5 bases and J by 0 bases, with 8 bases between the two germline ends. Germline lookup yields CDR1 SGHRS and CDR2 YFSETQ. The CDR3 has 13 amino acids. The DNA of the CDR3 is TGCGCCAGCAGTCTGAATATGAACACTGAAGCTTTCTTT. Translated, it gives CASSLNMNTEAFF.

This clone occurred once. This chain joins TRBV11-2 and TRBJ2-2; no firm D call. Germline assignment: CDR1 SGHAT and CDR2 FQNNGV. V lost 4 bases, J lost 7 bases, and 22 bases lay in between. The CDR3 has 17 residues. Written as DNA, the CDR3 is TGTGCCAGCAGCTCCCCCCGGGTCGCCTCTTTCGGCGGGGAGCTGTTTTTT. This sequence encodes CASSSPRVASFGGELFF.

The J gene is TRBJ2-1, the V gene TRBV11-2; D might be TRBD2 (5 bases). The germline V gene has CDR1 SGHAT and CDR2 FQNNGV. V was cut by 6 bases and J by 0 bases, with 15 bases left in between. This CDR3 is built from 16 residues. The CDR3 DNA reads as TGTGCCAGCAGTCCAAAGAACCGGGACTCCTACAATGAGCAGTTCTTC. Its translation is CASSPKNRDSYNEQFF.

CDR3 residues: CASSQETGARTDTQYF. DNA for the CDR3: TGTGCCAGCAGCCAAGAAACGGGGGCCCGCACAGATACGCAGTATTTT. The rearrangement joins TRBV3-1 (or the pseudogene TRBV3-2) to TRBJ2-3; D tentatively fits TRBD1 or TRBD2 (6 bases each). Trimming removed 0 bases at V and 1 base at J, with 11 bases between. Germline assignment: CDR1 LGHDT and CDR2 YNNKEL (reference sequence). The CDR3 has 16 residues.

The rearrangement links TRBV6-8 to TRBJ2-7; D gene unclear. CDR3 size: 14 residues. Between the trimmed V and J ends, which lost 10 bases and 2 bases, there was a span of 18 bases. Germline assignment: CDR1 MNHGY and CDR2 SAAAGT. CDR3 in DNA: TGTGCCAACCTAAACCCGGCTCATACCTACGAGCAGTACGTC. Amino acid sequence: CANLNPAHTYEQYV.

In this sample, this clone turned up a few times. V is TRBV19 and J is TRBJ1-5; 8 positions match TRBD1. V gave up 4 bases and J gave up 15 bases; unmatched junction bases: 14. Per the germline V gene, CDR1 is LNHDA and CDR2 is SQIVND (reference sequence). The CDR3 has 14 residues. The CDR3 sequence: CASSTNSRGPGVHF. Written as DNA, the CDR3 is TGTGCCAGTAGTACAAACTCCAGGGGGCCTGGCGTGCATTTT.

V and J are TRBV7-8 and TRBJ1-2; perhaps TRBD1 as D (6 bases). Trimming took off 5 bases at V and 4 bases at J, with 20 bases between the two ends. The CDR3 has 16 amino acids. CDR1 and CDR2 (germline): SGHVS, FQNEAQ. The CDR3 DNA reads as TGTGCCAGCAGCGAGGGCCTCAGGGGCGCAGGCTATGGCTACACCTTC. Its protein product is CASSEGLRGAGYGYTF.

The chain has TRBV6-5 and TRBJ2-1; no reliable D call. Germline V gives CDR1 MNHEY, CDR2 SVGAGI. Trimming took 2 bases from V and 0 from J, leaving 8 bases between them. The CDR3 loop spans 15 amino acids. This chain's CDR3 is CASSYARTSYNEQFF. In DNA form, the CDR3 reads TGTGCCAGCAGTTACGCCAGAACCTCCTACAATGAGCAGTTCTTC.

CDR3 loop: CASSPKMGGGAQYF. CDR3 sequence (DNA): TGTGCCAGCAGCCCAAAGATGGGGGGAGGGGCCCAGTACTTC. This rearrangement joins TRBV5-6 to TRBJ2-5; 7 bases are shared with TRBD2. CDR1 and CDR2 from the germline V gene are SGHDT and YYEEEE. V shed 4 bases and J 9 bases; nucleotides not matched to a gene: 12. The CDR3 sequence is 14 residues long.

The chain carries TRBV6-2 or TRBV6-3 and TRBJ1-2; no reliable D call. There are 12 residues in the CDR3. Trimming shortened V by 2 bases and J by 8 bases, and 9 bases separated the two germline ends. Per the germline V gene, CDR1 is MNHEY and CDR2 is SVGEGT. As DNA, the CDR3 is TGTGCCAGCAGTTACAGGCAAGGAGGCTACACCTTC. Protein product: CASSYRQGGYTF.

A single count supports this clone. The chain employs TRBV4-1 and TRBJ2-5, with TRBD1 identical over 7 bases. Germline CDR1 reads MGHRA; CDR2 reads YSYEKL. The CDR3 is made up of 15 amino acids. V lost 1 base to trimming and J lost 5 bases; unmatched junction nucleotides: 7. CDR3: CASSQGAGGWETQYF. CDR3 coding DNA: TGCGCCAGCAGCCAAGGGGCAGGGGGATGGGAGACCCAGTACTTC.

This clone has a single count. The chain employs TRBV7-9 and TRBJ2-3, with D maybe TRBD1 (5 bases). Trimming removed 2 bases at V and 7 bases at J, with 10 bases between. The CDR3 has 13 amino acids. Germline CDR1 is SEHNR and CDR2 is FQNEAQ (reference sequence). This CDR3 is CASSLSTVNTQYF. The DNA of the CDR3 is TGTGCCAGCAGCTTATCGACAGTAAATACGCAGTATTTT.

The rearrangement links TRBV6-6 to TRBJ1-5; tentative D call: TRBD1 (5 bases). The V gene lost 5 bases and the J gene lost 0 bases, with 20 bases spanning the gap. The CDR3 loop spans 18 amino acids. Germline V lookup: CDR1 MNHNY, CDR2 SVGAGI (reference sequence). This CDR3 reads CASSLTVLQGYSNQPQHF. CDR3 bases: TGTGCCAGCAGTCTTACGGTTCTTCAGGGATATAGCAATCAGCCCCAGCATTTT.

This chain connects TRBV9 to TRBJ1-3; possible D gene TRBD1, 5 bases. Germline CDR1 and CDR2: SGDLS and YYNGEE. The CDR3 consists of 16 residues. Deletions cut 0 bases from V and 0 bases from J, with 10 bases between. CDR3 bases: TGTGCCAGCAGCGTAGGGGGCAGCATCTCTGGAAACACCATATATTTT. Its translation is CASSVGGSISGNTIYF.

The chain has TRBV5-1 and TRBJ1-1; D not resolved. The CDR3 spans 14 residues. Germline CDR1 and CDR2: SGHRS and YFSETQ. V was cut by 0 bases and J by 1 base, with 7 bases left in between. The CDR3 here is CASSLVGENTEAFF. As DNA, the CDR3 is TGCGCCAGCAGCTTGGTCGGGGAGAACACTGAAGCTTTCTTT.

CDR3: CASSPRIAGGPGKDTQYF. CDR3 in DNA: TGCGCCAGCAGCCCGCGGATAGCGGGGGGGCCAGGGAAGGATACGCAGTATTTT. The chain couples TRBV5-1 to TRBJ2-3, with TRBD2 matching over 11 bases. The length of the CDR3 is 18 residues. J was trimmed by 6 bases and V by 4 bases; bases with no gene match: 16. CDR1 is SGHRS and CDR2 is YFSETQ in the germline V gene.